One and the same sample provided the 26 T cell receptor beta chains below, sequenced in a study of T cells in Graves' hyperthyroidism and ophthalmopathy. The investigators amplified TCR beta CDR3 regions from RNA transcripts. The primer set for the first-round RT-PCR of the TCR CDR3 was HTBI. TCRdb independently ran MiXCR on the multiplex PCR reads; one entry per CDR3 protein. The repertoire holds hundreds of thousands of distinct CDR3 sequences, with over 40% as singletons. Source material: peripheral blood or thyroid tissue (not recorded which). These receptor sequences come from an adult man with Graves' disease, either hyperthyroidism or ophthalmopathy (not recorded which).

V gene TRBV20-1 combines with J gene TRBJ2-7; TRBD1 might be the D (6 bases). Trimming removed 0 bases from V and 0 bases from J, with 9 bases in between. The germline CDR1 and CDR2 sequences are DFQATT and SNEGSKA (reference sequence). This CDR3 spans 14 amino acids. CDR3 residues: CSARDLGASYEQYF. The CDR3 DNA is TGCAGTGCTAGAGATCTGGGGGCCTCCTACGAGCAGTACTTC.

This clonotype was counted a few times. J is TRBJ1-6 and V is TRBV7-9; D ambiguous. The germline gives CDR1 SEHNR, CDR2 FQNEAQ (reference sequence). V lost 4 bases to trimming and J lost 11 bases, with 12 bases between them. The CDR3 runs to 13 residues. The DNA of the CDR3 is TGTGCCAGCAGCTCCAAGTCGGCGGCACCCCTCCACTTT. It is translated as CASSSKSAAPLHF. The full variable domain, its missing parts supplied by reference TRBV7-9 and TRBJ1-6, is DTGVSQNPRHKITKRGQNVTFRCDPISEHNRLYWYRQTLGQGPEFLTYFQNEAQLEKSRLLSDRFSAERPKGSFSTLEIQRTEQGDSAMYLCASSSKSAAPLHFGNGTRLTVT.

The V and J genes are TRBV14 and TRBJ2-5; 9 nucleotides align to TRBD1. This CDR3 is built from 13 residues. Germline loops: CDR1 SGHDN, CDR2 FVKESK. The V and J ends lost 6 bases and 9 bases, in that order; junction bases with no gene match: 8. CDR3 sequence (DNA): TGTGCCAGCAGTAACAGGGGGCGTCAGCCCCAGTACTTC. Its translation is CASSNRGRQPQYF.

This rearrangement joins TRBV25-1 to TRBJ2-7; TRBD1 might be the D (6 bases). The CDR3 is made up of 15 amino acids. In germline, CDR1 is MGHDK, CDR2 SYGVNS. The ends were cut back, 1 base at V and 3 bases at J, with 13 bases in the middle. The CDR3 nucleotides read TGTGCCAGCAGTGAATTAGTGGGGGCTGACTACGAGCAGTACTTC. It specifies CASSELVGADYEQYF.

CDR3 protein: CSAREAGRQPQHF. The CDR3 DNA reads TGCAGTGCTAGAGAGGCGGGCCGGCAGCCCCAGCATTTT. The chain joins TRBV20-1 to TRBJ1-5; no clear D. The V end was cut by 0 bases, the J end by 7 bases, with 10 bases between. This CDR3 is 13 amino acids long. The V gene's germline CDR1 is DFQATT and CDR2 SNEGSKA (reference sequence).

The chain couples TRBV25-1 to TRBJ1-3; D gene uncertain. This CDR3 has 13 residues. V lost 11 bases, J lost 0 bases, and 11 bases lay in between. Germline V CDR1 and CDR2: MGHDK, SYGVNS. The CDR3 spells CAGRSHSGNTIYF. Here the CDR3 DNA reads TGTGCCGGCCGGTCCCACTCTGGAAACACCATATATTTT.

Ten or more counts support this clonotype. The CDR3 DNA reads as TGTGCCAGTAGTATGGACAGGGGGCTCGGTGGCTACACCTTC. Residues: CASSMDRGLGGYTF. The J gene is TRBJ1-2, the V gene TRBV19; 11 nucleotides align to TRBD1. V gave up 3 bases and J gave up 7 bases; unmatched junction bases: 4. In germline, CDR1 is LNHDA, CDR2 SQIVND (reference sequence). The CDR3 sequence is 14 residues long. The complete variable domain, with remaining parts taken from reference TRBV19 and TRBJ1-2, reads DGGITQSPKYLFRKEGQNVTLSCEQNLNHDAMYWYRQDPGQGLRLIYYSQIVNDFQKGDIAEGYSVSREKKESFPLTVTSAQKNPTAFYLCASSMDRGLGGYTFGSGTRLTVV.

Remarks on this clonotype: This CDR3 fails to terminate in the conserved phenylalanine or tryptophan, so it likely reflects a read error. CDR3 DNA sequence: TGCAGTGAATACAAGGCAGGGGTAGACACTGAAGCTTTCCTT. Protein sequence: CSEYKAGVDTEAFL. This chain links TRBV29-1 with TRBJ1-1; possible D gene TRBD1, 6 bases. The CDR3 runs to 14 residues. Germline values: CDR1 SQVTM, CDR2 ANQGSEA.

This clonotype was picked up many times. V gene TRBV7-3 combines with J gene TRBJ1-4; 7 bases are a match to TRBD1. The CDR3 has 14 amino acids. CDR1 is SGHTA and CDR2 is FQGTGA in the germline V gene. V gave up 5 bases and J gave up 8 bases; unmatched junction bases: 8. The CDR3 coding sequence is TGTGCCAGCAGCCCCGGGACAGCAGGCGAAAAACTGTTTTTT. Residues: CASSPGTAGEKLFF.

On this clonotype itself: It is unclear where the CDR3 begins or ends on the DNA, so no DNA is shown, and the CDR3 is as TCRdb lists it. The CDR3 protein is CASMQGQGSCFF. V and J are TRBV2 and TRBJ2-2; no DNA check was done on the table's D call, TRBD1. A total of 12 residues make up the CDR3, ends included. Germline assignment: CDR1 SNHLY and CDR2 FYNNEI.

In regard to this clonotype: Germline and junction disagree at one end, which may indicate a read error. The rearrangement joins TRBV20-1 to TRBJ1-6; D not certain. Germline V lookup: CDR1 DFQATT, CDR2 SNEGSKA (reference sequence). This CDR3 region has 15 residues. CDR3 nucleotide sequence: TGCACTGCTAGTAGCCACAAGTTCTATAATTCACCCCTCCACTTT. Amino acids: CTASSHKFYNSPLHF.

This clonotype was seen repeatedly, ten times or more. The rearrangement joins TRBV24-1 to TRBJ2-2; D is uncertain. Germline-derived CDR1 and CDR2 are KGHDR and SFDVKD. The germline V and J ends were trimmed by 2 bases and 6 bases, with 9 bases remaining between them. This CDR3 is 14 amino acids long. For the CDR3, the DNA is TGTGCCACCAGTGATTCCGTTAGAGCCGGGGAGCTGTTTTTT. It yields the protein CATSDSVRAGELFF.

This clonotype was counted at least ten times. One end of the junction is discordant with germline, which a read error may explain. In nucleotides, the CDR3 is TGCGCCAGCAGCCCGGGACAGGGGGCCGGTGGCTACACCTTC. This sequence encodes CASSPGQGAGGYTF. The gene calls are TRBV2 and TRBJ1-2; 12 bases are shared with TRBD1. CDR1 is SNHLY and CDR2 is FYNNEI in the germline V gene. The CDR3 loop spans 14 amino acids.

This clonotype was detected only once. This chain connects TRBV13 to TRBJ1-2; no clear D. This CDR3 has 18 amino acids. Per the germline V gene, CDR1 is PRHDT and CDR2 is FYEKMQ (reference sequence). V shed 2 bases and J shed 3 bases, with 22 bases lying between them. The CDR3 reads CASSLRFGGRNLDYGYTF. CDR3 nucleotide sequence: TGTGCCAGCAGCTTAAGGTTCGGCGGTCGCAACCTTGACTATGGCTACACCTTC.

This clonotype occurred a few times. J is TRBJ1-1 and V is TRBV9; 8 nucleotides match TRBD1. The V and J ends lost 3 bases and 7 bases, in that order; junction bases with no gene match: 8. Germline CDR1 and CDR2: SGDLS and YYNGEE. This CDR3 is built from 14 residues. CDR3 nucleotide sequence: TGTGCCAGCAGCGCCTCAGGGGGCGCGGTTGAAGCTTTCTTT. It encodes CASSASGGAVEAFF.

The chain has TRBV7-9 and TRBJ1-6; D is perhaps TRBD1 (5 bases). This CDR3 is built from 13 residues. V was cut by 5 bases and J by 13 bases, with 15 bases left in between. The germline V gene encodes CDR1 SEHNR and CDR2 FQNEAQ (reference sequence). The CDR3 region has the DNA TGTGCCAGCAGCCAAGACCTCAGGGACCCCCTCCACTTT. Its translation is CASSQDLRDPLHF.

The V call is TRBV2, the J call TRBJ1-1; tentatively, D is TRBD1 (6 bases). Trimming removed 7 bases at V and 0 bases at J, with 15 bases between. This CDR3 has 15 residues. Germline assignment: CDR1 SNHLY and CDR2 FYNNEI. The CDR3 coding sequence is TGTGCCAGCAACTCACTAACAGGGATGAACACTGAAGCTTTCTTT. Its translation: CASNSLTGMNTEAFF. Supplemented by reference TRBV2 and TRBJ1-1, the full variable domain reads EPEVTQTPSHQVTQMGQEVILRCVPISNHLYFYWYRQILGQKVEFLVSFYNNEISEKSEIFDDQFSVERPDGSNFTLKIRSTKLEDSAMYFCASNSLTGMNTEAFFGQGTRLTVV.

This clonotype was counted at least ten times. The chain joins TRBV6-4 to TRBJ1-5, with unresolved D. The CDR3 is 14 residues long. Germline V CDR1 and CDR2: MRHNA, SNTAGT. V shed 7 bases and J shed 0 bases, with 10 bases lying between them. The CDR3 DNA reads as TGTGCCAGCACTATCGACATTAGCAATCAGCCCCAGCATTTT. Translation: CASTIDISNQPQHF.

This clonotype was counted many times. The final CDR3 position lacks the conserved phenylalanine or tryptophan, pointing to a likely read error. The DNA is left out, because the CDR3 cannot be placed on it with certainty; the CDR3 is given as TCRdb lists it. The chain links TRBV29-1 to TRBJ1-1. The CDR3 is 13 amino acids in total, end residues counted. Germline values: CDR1 SQVTM, CDR2 ANQGSEA. CDR3 region: CSVEDFGRTLIYP.

This chain links TRBV2 with TRBJ1-3, with a weak D call TRBD1 (5 bases). The CDR3 covers 15 residues. The germline V and J ends were trimmed by 2 bases and 3 bases, with 11 bases remaining between them. Per germline, CDR1 SNHLY and CDR2 FYNNEI. CDR3 protein: CASSERQGYGNTIYF. CDR3 DNA sequence: TGTGCCAGCAGTGAACGGCAGGGTTATGGAAACACCATATATTTT.

Comments on this clonotype: A much larger clone sits a single nucleotide away, making a read error possible. The chain combines TRBV24-1 with TRBJ2-7, with D unclear. The CDR3 is 15 amino acids. Germline-derived CDR1 and CDR2 are KGHDR and SFDVKD. The germline V and J ends were trimmed by 6 bases and 4 bases, with 18 bases remaining between them. The chain's CDR3 is CATSFALGSIYEQYF. For the CDR3, the DNA is TGTGCCACCAGTTTCGCCCTGGGTTCGATATACGAGCAGTACTTC.

About this clonotype itself: Since a much larger clone is just one base distant, this may be a read error. CDR3 DNA: TGCGCCAGCAGCTCGGCCCAGGAGGCGGACACTGAAGCTTTCTTT. This encodes CASSSAQEADTEAFF. The chain recombines TRBV5-1 with TRBJ1-1; no reliable D call. Trimming took off 3 bases at V and 3 bases at J, with 15 bases between the two ends. CDR1 is SGHRS, CDR2 YFSETQ, per germline. This CDR3 comprises 15 residues.

This clonotype was observed once. This sequence joins TRBV7-2 and TRBJ1-5; D is perhaps TRBD1 (6 bases). Deletions cut 1 base from V and 6 bases from J, with 16 bases between. The germline CDR1 and CDR2 sequences are SGHTA and FQGNSA. This CDR3 is built from 16 residues. CDR3 coding DNA: TGTGCCAGCAGCTTAGATTCACAGGGTAGTTCTCAGCCCCAGCATTTT. Amino acids: CASSLDSQGSSQPQHF. The full variable domain, with the rest looked up from reference TRBV7-2 and TRBJ1-5, is GAGVSQSPSNKVTEKGKDVELRCDPISGHTALYWYRQSLGQGLEFLIYFQGNSAPDKSGLPSDRFSAERTGGSVSTLTIQRTQQEDSAVYLCASSLDSQGSSQPQHFGDGTRLSIL.

The rearrangement uses TRBV2 and TRBJ1-4; TRBD1 is a possible D gene (6 bases). This CDR3 region has 16 residues. The ends were cut back, 1 base at V and 3 bases at J, with 12 bases in the middle. Looked up from germline, CDR1 is SNHLY and CDR2 is FYNNEI. CDR3: CASSEDLGASNEKLFF. CDR3 bases: TGTGCCAGCAGTGAAGATTTGGGGGCGTCTAATGAAAAACTGTTTTTT.

This chain joins TRBV7-6 and TRBJ1-6; a weak D match, TRBD1 (5 bases). Trimming removed 5 bases from V and 9 bases from J, with 17 bases in between. Germline loops: CDR1 SGHVS, CDR2 FNYEAQ. The CDR3 spans 15 residues. In DNA, the CDR3 is TGTGCCAGCAGCCTAGGGGCGGAGAGCAGTTCACCCCTCCACTTT. Translation: CASSLGAESSSPLHF.

This clonotype was recorded many times. This chain joins TRBV2 and TRBJ1-3; no clear D. V was clipped by 2 bases and J by 0 bases, with 14 bases between them. The length of the CDR3 is 17 residues. CDR1 SNHLY and CDR2 FYNNEI come from the germline V gene. The CDR3 DNA reads TGTGCCAGCAGTGAAACGGGTTTCACCACCTCTGGAAACACCATATATTTT. Amino acids: CASSETGFTTSGNTIYF.